This is a list of T cell receptor beta chains from one sample in a study of shared T cell receptors in the human thymus. TCRdb keeps only in-frame clones here, not all; method: immunoSEQ multiplex PCR. The sample has some 720,000 clones; approximately 88% are singletons. The same data also went into a second study, on human thymus T cells.

The sequenced material came from thymocytes. All receptors come from a boy in the first two years of life with a congenital heart defect. Both conserved end residues are part of each CDR3. Fields, in order: clone size, V gene, J gene, D gene, CDR3 protein, CDR3 DNA. The D gene is left open where the match is weak. Not all rows give a size; the values are once, few, many and, for expanded clones, a class.

.	TRBV5-5	TRBJ2-7	.	CASSADKLGEQYF	TGTGCCAGCAGCGCGGACAAGCTTGGCGAGCAGTACTTC
.	TRBV5-1	TRBJ2-4	TRBD2	CASSPWAGVRSAKNIQYF	TGCGCCAGCAGTCCCTGGGCGGGAGTGAGGTCGGCCAAAAACATTCAGTACTTC
once	TRBV13	TRBJ2-3	.	CASSPRRLSTDTQYF	TGTGCCAGCAGCCCCCGGCGGCTTAGCACAGATACGCAGTATTTT
.	TRBV12-2	TRBJ2-5	.	CASRYHRNWQETQYF	TGTGCAAGTCGCTACCACAGGAATTGGCAAGAGACCCAGTACTTC
.	TRBV27	TRBJ1-5	TRBD1	CASSSGQGAGPQHF	TGTGCCAGCAGTTCGGGACAGGGCGCTGGGCCCCAGCATTTT
.	TRBV30	TRBJ1-4	TRBD1	CAWSERDRRGEKLFF	TGTGCCTGGAGCGAAAGGGACAGGCGAGGTGAAAAACTGTTTTTT
.	TRBV5-1	TRBJ2-3	TRBD2	CASSLERGLYTDTQYF	TGCGCCAGCAGCTTGGAGCGGGGGCTCTACACAGATACGCAGTATTTT
.	TRBV2	TRBJ2-4	.	CASSFGTGAKNIQYF	TGTGCCAGCAGTTTCGGGACTGGAGCCAAAAACATTCAGTACTTC
.	TRBV4-2	TRBJ1-5	.	CASSQVPIVNQPQHF	TGTGCCAGCAGCCAAGTGCCTATAGTGAATCAGCCCCAGCATTTT
.	TRBV29-1	TRBJ2-3	TRBD1	CSVVPGTGPADTQYF	TGCAGCGTTGTCCCCGGGACAGGGCCGGCAGATACGCAGTATTTT
.	TRBV14	TRBJ2-7	.	CASSPHSSYEQYF	TGTGCCAGCAGCCCCCATAGCTCCTACGAGCAGTACTTC
few	TRBV19	TRBJ1-2	TRBD1	CASSIPSGTGDYGYTF	TGTGCCAGTAGTATCCCAAGTGGGACAGGGGACTATGGCTACACCTTC
.	TRBV11-2	TRBJ2-7	TRBD2	CASSLVAVAGGGHEQYF	TGTGCCAGCAGCTTAGTGGCTGTAGCGGGGGGAGGACACGAGCAGTACTTC
.	TRBV18	TRBJ2-1	.	CASSFGVAVYNEQFF	TGTGCCAGCTCTTTCGGGGTAGCGGTCTACAATGAGCAGTTCTTC
.	TRBV19	TRBJ2-6	TRBD2	CASTPRDYSGANVLTF	TGTGCCAGTACCCCAAGGGACTACTCTGGGGCCAACGTCCTGACTTTC
.	TRBV7-6	TRBJ2-7	.	CASSSPRDSRYEQYF	TGTGCCAGCAGCTCCCCCCGGGACTCTCGATACGAGCAGTACTTC
few	TRBV5-1	TRBJ1-2	.	CASSLADSFYGYTF	TGCGCCAGCAGCTTGGCCGACAGTTTCTATGGCTACACCTTC
few	TRBV9	TRBJ2-1	TRBD1	CASGDRGGDNEQFF	TGTGCCAGCGGGGACAGGGGCGGGGACAATGAGCAGTTCTTC
once	TRBV27	TRBJ2-7	.	CASSLDGGSYEQYF	TGTGCCAGCAGTCTCGACGGAGGCTCCTACGAGCAGTACTTC
.	TRBV14	TRBJ2-7	.	CASSQDAPIQNF	TGTGCCAGCAGTCAAGACGCGCCCATCCAAAACTTC
.	TRBV27	TRBJ2-3	.	CASSLFGGKTDTQYF	TGTGCCAGCAGTTTATTTGGAGGGAAGACAGATACGCAGTATTTT
.	TRBV27	TRBJ1-1	TRBD1	CASRGDRHTEAFF	TGTGCCAGCAGGGGGGACAGACACACTGAAGCTTTCTTT
.	TRBV28	TRBJ2-6	.	CASSPGGSGANVLTF	TGTGCCAGCAGTCCAGGGGGGTCTGGGGCCAACGTCCTGACTTTC
.	TRBV7-6	TRBJ2-1	TRBD2	CASSSRLAGGPNSYNEQFF	TGTGCCAGCAGCTCTCGACTAGCGGGAGGGCCGAATTCCTACAATGAGCAGTTCTTC
.	TRBV25-1	TRBJ2-3	TRBD2	CASPIRASGSTDTQYF	TGTGCCAGCCCTATTCGGGCTAGCGGGAGCACAGATACGCAGTATTTT
.	TRBV5-8	TRBJ2-1	TRBD2	CASSPLSGRGHNEQFF	TGTGCCAGCAGCCCTCTTAGCGGGAGAGGGCACAATGAGCAGTTCTTC
.	TRBV20-1	TRBJ2-7	.	CSACGSGEQYF	TGCAGTGCTTGCGGGTCGGGAGAGCAGTACTTC
.	TRBV6-1	TRBJ2-2	TRBD2	CAGHLTGGERELFF	TGTGCCGGACATTTAACGGGAGGGGAAAGGGAGCTGTTTTTT
.	TRBV6-6	TRBJ2-7	.	CASSYSRQSSYEQYF	TGTGCCAGCAGTTACTCGCGGCAGAGCTCCTACGAGCAGTACTTC
.	TRBV30	TRBJ1-4	.	CAWSVEFNEKLFF	TGTGCCTGGAGTGTGGAGTTTAATGAAAAACTGTTTTTT